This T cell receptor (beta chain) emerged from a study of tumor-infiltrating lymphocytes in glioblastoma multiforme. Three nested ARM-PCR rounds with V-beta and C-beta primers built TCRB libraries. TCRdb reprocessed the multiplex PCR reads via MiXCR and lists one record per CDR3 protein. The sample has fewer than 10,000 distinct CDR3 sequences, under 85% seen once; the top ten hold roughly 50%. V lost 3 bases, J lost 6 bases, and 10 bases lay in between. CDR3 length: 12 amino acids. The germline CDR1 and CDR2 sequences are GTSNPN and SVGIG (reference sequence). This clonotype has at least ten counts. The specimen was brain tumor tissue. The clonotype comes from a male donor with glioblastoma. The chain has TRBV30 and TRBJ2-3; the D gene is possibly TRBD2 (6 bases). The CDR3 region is CAWSGEDDTQYF. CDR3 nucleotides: TGTGCCTGGAGCGGGGAGGATGATACGCAGTATTTT.